This entry lists 13 T cell receptor beta chains sequenced from one sample in a study of Ad26.COV2.S vaccination and SARS-CoV-2 variants. Treatment specified: over 15 received Ad26.COV2.S at low or high dose, single or two shots; roughly five received placebo; per-sample allocation not given. Following the first vaccine or placebo injection, samples were taken on day 63. Here immunoSEQ multiplex PCR was the method, and the copy in TCRdb shows in-frame clones only, minus some. The sample holds hundreds of thousands of clones, around 90% seen once. Sequenced material: peripheral blood, taken in a trial of Ad26.COV2.S vaccine versus placebo. The receptors here all came from a person between 18 and 65 years old who received the Ad26.COV2.S COVID-19 vaccine or a placebo.

This chain joins TRBV19 and TRBJ1-2; 8 nucleotides align to TRBD1. Germline CDR1 is LNHDA and CDR2 is SQIVND (reference sequence). With 2 bases clipped from V and 3 bases from J, the junction kept 8 bases outside the gene matches. The CDR3 is 16 residues long. DNA of the CDR3: TGTGCCAGTAGTATACTCACAGGGGGAGGGGACTATGGCTACACCTTC. This translates into CASSILTGGGDYGYTF.

CDR3 loop: CASSPRTSGRPGELFF. Here the CDR3 DNA reads TGTGCCAGCAGCCCCCGGACTAGCGGGAGGCCCGGGGAGCTGTTTTTT. The J gene is TRBJ2-2, the V gene TRBV11-3; 14 bases are shared with TRBD2. This CDR3 contains 16 residues. The V segment lost 5 bases and the J segment 6 bases; nucleotides outside the gene matches: 5. Germline V gives CDR1 SGHNT, CDR2 YENEEA.

This chain joins TRBV6-5 and TRBJ2-7, with 8 bases matching TRBD1. Germline values: CDR1 MNHEY, CDR2 SVGAGI. V lost 5 bases to trimming and J lost 2 bases; unmatched junction nucleotides: 2. The length of the CDR3 is 13 residues. The CDR3 loop is CASSIQGAYEQYF. The CDR3 DNA sequence: TGTGCCAGCAGTATACAGGGGGCCTACGAGCAGTACTTC.

This chain joins TRBV11-3 and TRBJ2-6; a possible D gene is TRBD1 (6 bases). Germline V gene sequence: CDR1 SGHNT, CDR2 YENEEA. The CDR3 is made up of 17 amino acids. The V end lost 3 bases, the J end lost 1 base, and 13 bases lay between the germline ends. CDR3 nucleotides: TGTGCCAGCAGCTTGACAGGTCGGTCTTCTGGGGCCAACGTCCTGACTTTC. Translating it yields CASSLTGRSSGANVLTF.

This clone turned up a few times. V usage is TRBV5-1 and J usage is TRBJ2-1; 9 nucleotides line up with TRBD1. Germline values: CDR1 SGHRS, CDR2 YFSETQ. This CDR3 contains 17 residues. V gave up 0 bases and J gave up 7 bases; unmatched junction bases: 11. CDR3 amino acids: CASSLAAIAGQGNEQFF. Here the CDR3 DNA reads TGCGCCAGCAGCTTGGCAGCGATTGCGGGACAGGGTAATGAGCAGTTCTTC.

This clone was seen at least ten times. The chain employs TRBV27 and TRBJ2-1; TRBD2 matches at 8 bases. This CDR3 is 14 amino acids long. After removal of 7 bases from V and 9 bases from J, the junction contained 11 bases not matched to a gene. Germline V gene data show CDR1 as MNHEY and CDR2 as SMNVEV (reference sequence). The CDR3 reads CASNPGLVGGEQFF. CDR3 sequence (DNA): TGTGCCAGCAATCCGGGACTAGTTGGCGGTGAGCAGTTCTTC.

A remark on this clone: Within the sample, other DNA sequences also encode this same CDR3. The chain combines TRBV5-4 with TRBJ2-5, with D unclear. V was shortened by 4 bases and J by 3 bases, with 4 bases between the two germline ends. Germline CDR1 SGHNT, CDR2 YYREEE (reference sequence). This CDR3 has 11 residues. CDR3 DNA: TGTGCCAGCAGCCTCGAAGAGACCCAGTACTTC. It translates to CASSLEETQYF.

This chain joins TRBV19 and TRBJ2-3; no clear D gene. This CDR3 has 15 residues. From germline, CDR1 is LNHDA and CDR2 SQIVND (reference sequence). Trimming removed 5 bases from V and 0 bases from J, with 12 bases in between. The CDR3 loop reads CASSRYAISTDTQYF. The CDR3 DNA reads as TGTGCCAGTAGTCGGTATGCGATTAGCACAGATACGCAGTATTTT.

The chain recombines TRBV19 with TRBJ1-1; D is ambiguous. Germline CDR1 reads LNHDA; CDR2 reads SQIVND (reference sequence). V gave up 6 bases and J gave up 0 bases, with 8 bases separating them. This CDR3 is 13 amino acids long. CDR3 amino acids: CASRVGLNTEAFF. The CDR3, as DNA: TGTGCCAGTAGGGTAGGTTTGAACACTGAAGCTTTCTTT.

V is TRBV5-6 and J is TRBJ1-4; D is unclear. The germline gives CDR1 SGHDT, CDR2 YYEEEE. Deletions cut 0 bases from V and 5 bases from J, with 8 bases between. This CDR3 has 14 residues. The CDR3 loop reads CASSLDGWNEKLFF. The CDR3 DNA reads TGTGCCAGCAGCTTGGACGGATGGAATGAAAAACTGTTTTTT.

The CDR3 DNA reads TGTGCCAGCAGCCAAGATGGAAGCGGGGACAATGAGCAGTTCTTC. Translation: CASSQDGSGDNEQFF. The V call is TRBV3-1 (or the pseudogene TRBV3-2), the J call TRBJ2-1; TRBD2 aligns across 7 bases. Trimming cost V 0 bases and J 5 bases; bases outside gene matches: 4. This CDR3 has 15 residues. The germline V gene has CDR1 LGHDT and CDR2 YNNKEL (reference sequence).

This clone was observed a handful of times. The V gene is TRBV13, the J gene TRBJ2-7; 11 bases are shared with TRBD2. This CDR3 comprises 17 residues. With V trimmed by 1 base and J by 3 bases, 8 bases remained unmatched. Germline values: CDR1 PRHDT, CDR2 FYEKMQ (reference sequence). CDR3 nucleotide sequence: TGTGCCAGCAGCTTAGTCCTGGGACTAGCGGATTACTACGAGCAGTACTTC. The encoded protein is CASSLVLGLADYYEQYF.

The chain joins TRBV6-2 or TRBV6-3 to TRBJ2-7, with D unresolved. This CDR3 is 14 amino acids long. The germline V gene has CDR1 MNHEY and CDR2 SVGEGT. The germline V and J ends were trimmed by 3 bases and 2 bases, with 11 bases remaining between them. The CDR3 here is CASSYSWATYEQYF. Written as DNA, the CDR3 is TGTGCCAGCAGTTATTCTTGGGCCACCTACGAGCAGTACTTC.